Below, one T cell receptor (beta chain) is given with its context. The antigen is undetermined. These data belong to a study of OX40 agonist ivuxolimab in advanced cancers. At the level of the study: Patients were infused with ivuxolimab every 2 weeks at 0.01 to 10 mg/kg. Three patients had partial responses: one hepatocellular carcinoma, two cutaneous melanoma. Points from the study as a whole: Compared with CD4+, CD8+ T cells on average had more expanded clones.

Produced via immunoSEQ multiplex PCR; TCRdb's table is partial and in-frame only. The data hold 10,000 to 13,000 clones, with approximately 84% observed a single time. The CDR3 length is 14 residues. Germline V gene sequence: CDR1 SGHKS, CDR2 YYEKEE (reference sequence). With 2 bases removed from V and 5 bases from J, the gap between germline ends came to 14 bases. Samples were taken at baseline and on day 1 of cycles 4 and 7. The sequenced sample was CD4+ or CD8+ T cells sorted from blood, obtained in a trial of the OX40 agonist ivuxolimab. This TCR came from an adult with an advanced solid tumor such as melanoma, head and neck, liver or kidney cancer. The chain links TRBV5-5 to TRBJ2-7; D is uncertain. The CDR3 loop is CASSLAVWTDEQYF. CDR3 sequence (DNA): TGTGCCAGCAGCTTAGCTGTTTGGACCGACGAGCAGTACTTC.